These 18 T cell receptor beta chains were sequenced from one sample in a study. TCRdb reprocessed the RT-PCR reads via MiXCR and lists one record per CDR3 protein. This table has about 680,000 distinct CDR3 sequences, 12% to 15% appearing once. Sequencing was carried out using memory CD4+ T cells from blood. Receptors originate from a female donor in good health, serving as a healthy control.

The chain has TRBV7-2 and TRBJ2-1; possibly TRBD2 for D (6 bases). Germline loops: CDR1 SGHTA, CDR2 FQGNSA. This CDR3 has 17 residues. The ends were cut back, 3 bases at V and 2 bases at J, with 17 bases in the middle. The CDR3 here is CASSFITGGMAYNEQFF. In nucleotides, the CDR3 is TGTGCCAGCAGCTTCATTACGGGCGGGATGGCCTACAATGAGCAGTTCTTC.

J is TRBJ1-4 and V is TRBV4-3; D remains unclear. Per germline, CDR1 LGHNA and CDR2 YSLEER. Trimming pared 3 bases from V and 7 bases from J, leaving 9 bases between. This CDR3 comprises 13 residues. CDR3: CASSQVAGEKLFF. CDR3 bases: TGCGCCAGCAGCCAGGTAGCTGGTGAAAAACTGTTTTTT.

This clonotype was observed once. This chain links TRBV20-1 with TRBJ1-5; maybe TRBD1 (6 bases). The CDR3 spans 13 residues. V dropped 5 bases and J dropped 4 bases, with 12 bases sitting between them. Per germline, CDR1 DFQATT and CDR2 SNEGSKA (reference sequence). The CDR3 region has the DNA TGCAGTGCTCTGGACAGCCAAAATCAGCCCCAGCATTTT. Translating gives CSALDSQNQPQHF.

The chain carries TRBV24-1 and TRBJ2-1; D unresolved. Looked up from germline, CDR1 is KGHDR and CDR2 is SFDVKD. This CDR3 region has 11 residues. V gave up 6 bases and J gave up 12 bases, with 11 bases separating them. The CDR3 DNA follows: TGTGCCACCAGTCCTGGGCTCGGGCAGTTCTTC. Protein product: CATSPGLGQFF.

Only a few counts were recorded for this clonotype. J is TRBJ1-2 and V is TRBV6-5, with 10 positions matching TRBD1. The germline CDR1 and CDR2 sequences are MNHEY and SVGAGI. This CDR3 is built from 15 residues. Trimming cost V 2 bases and J 5 bases; bases outside gene matches: 5. The CDR3 region is CASSYHGTGAYGYTF. DNA of the CDR3: TGTGCCAGCAGTTACCACGGGACAGGGGCGTATGGCTACACCTTC.

The V gene is TRBV12-3 or TRBV12-4, the J gene TRBJ2-1, with 9 positions matching TRBD1. Unmatched junction bases numbered 15, after V lost 6 bases and J lost 0 bases. This CDR3 spans 19 amino acids. The CDR3 sequence is CASRSGQGLTPRSYNEQFF. The CDR3 coding sequence is TGTGCCAGCAGATCGGGACAGGGCCTTACACCCCGCTCCTACAATGAGCAGTTCTTC.

This chain joins TRBV7-3 and TRBJ1-2; TRBD1 is a possible D gene (6 bases). V gave up 5 bases and J gave up 8 bases, with 21 bases separating them. The germline CDR1 and CDR2 sequences are SGHTA and FQGTGA. The CDR3 consists of 15 residues. CDR3 sequence: CASSDSRGAIGGYTF. CDR3 sequence (DNA): TGTGCCAGCAGCGACTCTCGGGGGGCGATCGGAGGCTACACCTTC.

In its sample, this clonotype was seen once. The chain couples TRBV18 to TRBJ2-1; 13 bases align to TRBD2. Unmatched junction bases numbered 18, after V lost 3 bases and J lost 10 bases. The CDR3 totals 19 residues. From germline, CDR1 is KGHSH and CDR2 LQKENI. The chain's CDR3 is CASSPTFTRTSGRLGEQFF. CDR3 sequence (DNA): TGTGCCAGCTCACCCACTTTCACAAGGACTAGCGGGAGATTGGGGGAGCAGTTCTTC.

The table lists this clonotype with a few counts. The chain joins TRBV5-6 to TRBJ2-7; D possibly matches TRBD1 or TRBD2 (6 bases each). Germline loops: CDR1 SGHDT, CDR2 YYEEEE. The CDR3 sequence is 14 residues long. The V end lost 6 bases, the J end lost 3 bases, and 16 bases lay between the germline ends. The chain's CDR3 is CASTLGGVYYEQYF. In DNA, the CDR3 is TGTGCCAGCACCCTGGGGGGCGTATACTACGAGCAGTACTTC.

The chain carries TRBV28 and TRBJ2-7; D is unresolved. The CDR3 consists of 12 residues. Looked up from germline, CDR1 is MDHEN and CDR2 is SYDVKM. V lost 2 bases, J lost 7 bases, and 9 bases lay in between. CDR3 residues: CASSLGQLEQYF. The CDR3 coding sequence is TGTGCCAGCAGTTTAGGGCAACTTGAGCAGTACTTC.

The gene calls are TRBV4-1 and TRBJ2-1; TRBD2 agrees at 8 bases. The V gene's germline CDR1 is MGHRA and CDR2 YSYEKL. The CDR3 covers 16 residues. Trimming removed 1 base from V and 6 bases from J; junction bases left unmatched: 8. The CDR3 region is CASSQGAGGASNEQFF. The CDR3 DNA reads as TGCGCCAGCAGCCAAGGAGCCGGGGGGGCCTCCAATGAGCAGTTCTTC.

This clonotype was seen many times. This chain links TRBV7-2 with TRBJ2-7; D is unclear. The CDR3 spans 15 residues. Germline V gene sequence: CDR1 SGHTA, CDR2 FQGNSA. V dropped 2 bases and J dropped 0 bases, with 11 bases sitting between them. The CDR3 nucleotides read TGTGCCAGCAGCTTATCCCCAAGTCACTCCTACGAGCAGTACTTC. Its protein is CASSLSPSHSYEQYF. The complete variable domain, with remaining parts taken from reference TRBV7-2 and TRBJ2-7, reads GAGVSQSPSNKVTEKGKDVELRCDPISGHTALYWYRQSLGQGLEFLIYFQGNSAPDKSGLPSDRFSAERTGGSVSTLTIQRTQQEDSAVYLCASSLSPSHSYEQYFGPGTRLTVT.

This clonotype was detected only a few times. This chain joins TRBV18 and TRBJ2-3, with TRBD1 matching 8 bases. The CDR3 loop spans 17 amino acids. V shed 4 bases, J shed 0 bases, and the junction held 9 bases outside the gene matches. From germline, CDR1 is KGHSH and CDR2 LQKENI. The CDR3 is CASSQSRGTGSTDTQYF. The CDR3 DNA reads as TGTGCCAGCTCACAATCGAGGGGGACAGGTAGCACAGATACGCAGTATTTT.

V and J are TRBV5-1 and TRBJ2-1, with D possibly TRBD2 on 5 matching bases. Germline V gives CDR1 SGHRS, CDR2 YFSETQ. Trimming removed 1 base at V and 4 bases at J, with 18 bases between. The CDR3 is 17 residues long. The CDR3 reads CASSLLSVGDLYNEQFF. CDR3 sequence (DNA): TGCGCCAGCAGCTTGTTATCCGTCGGGGATCTTTACAATGAGCAGTTCTTC.

CDR3 region: CASSQDLSGSVETQYF. The CDR3 DNA reads as TGCGCCAGCAGCCAAGATCTTTCAGGCTCAGTGGAGACCCAGTACTTC. V usage is TRBV4-1 and J usage is TRBJ2-5; D gene unclear. Between the trimmed V and J ends, which lost 0 bases and 5 bases, there was a span of 16 bases. CDR3 length: 16 amino acids. Germline V CDR1 and CDR2: MGHRA, YSYEKL.

The chain employs TRBV6-1 and TRBJ2-3; 12 bases line up with TRBD2. The CDR3 extends over 16 amino acids. CDR1 is MNHNS, CDR2 SASEGT, per germline. Germline trimming cut 6 bases from V and 4 bases from J; bases unmatched to any gene: 8. The CDR3 spells CASRMTSGSVADTQYF. DNA of the CDR3: TGTGCCAGCAGGATGACTAGCGGGAGCGTAGCAGATACGCAGTATTTT.

Only a few counts were recorded for this clonotype. The chain uses TRBV6-2 or TRBV6-3 and TRBJ2-2; D call uncertain. Germline V gene sequence: CDR1 MNHEY, CDR2 SVGEGT. The CDR3 sequence is 14 residues long. V lost 2 bases and J 6 bases, leaving 10 bases between the germline ends. The CDR3 DNA is TGTGCCAGCAGTTACCTAGGAGTCCCCGGGGAGCTGTTTTTT. Protein product: CASSYLGVPGELFF.

This clonotype was observed at least ten times. The rearrangement uses TRBV6-2 or TRBV6-3 and TRBJ2-5, with 7 positions matching TRBD1. With 6 bases clipped from V and 1 base from J, the junction kept 11 bases outside the gene matches. This CDR3 has 16 residues. Germline CDR1 MNHEY, CDR2 SVGEGT. CDR3: CASSFWTGHTQETQYF. CDR3 in DNA: TGTGCCAGCAGCTTTTGGACAGGCCATACCCAAGAGACCCAGTACTTC.